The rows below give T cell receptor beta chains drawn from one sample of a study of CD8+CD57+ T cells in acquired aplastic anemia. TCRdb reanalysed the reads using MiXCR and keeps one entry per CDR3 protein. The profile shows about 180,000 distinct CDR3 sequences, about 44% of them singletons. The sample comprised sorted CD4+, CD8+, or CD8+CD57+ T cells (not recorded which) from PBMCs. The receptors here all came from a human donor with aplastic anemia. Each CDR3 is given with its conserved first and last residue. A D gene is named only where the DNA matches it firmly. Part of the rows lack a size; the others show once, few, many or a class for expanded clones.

cdr3_aa: CASSYRDRAYEQYF
cdr3_nt: TGTGCCAGCAGCTACCGGGACAGGGCCTACGAGCAGTACTTC
v_call: TRBV7-8
d_call: TRBD1
clone_size: many
j_call: TRBJ2-7

cdr3_aa: CASTRTTTNEKLFF
cdr3_nt: TGTGCCAGCACCAGGACAACAACTAATGAAAAACTGTTTTTT
v_call: TRBV2
d_call: -
clone_size: -
j_call: TRBJ1-4

cdr3_aa: CASSLGHGVAYEQYF
cdr3_nt: TGCGCCAGCAGCTTGGGGCACGGGGTGGCCTACGAGCAGTACTTC
v_call: TRBV5-1
d_call: -
clone_size: once
j_call: TRBJ2-7

cdr3_aa: CATGPSGTDTQYF
cdr3_nt: TGTGCCACCGGGCCTAGCGGCACAGATACGCAGTATTTT
v_call: TRBV12-3/TRBV12-4
d_call: -
clone_size: many
j_call: TRBJ2-3

cdr3_aa: CAISDFSSSYNEQFF
cdr3_nt: TGTGCCATCAGTGACTTCTCGAGCTCCTACAATGAGCAGTTCTTC
v_call: TRBV10-3
d_call: -
clone_size: few
j_call: TRBJ2-1

cdr3_aa: CSASDLSAGVSNQPQHF
cdr3_nt: TGCAGTGCTAGTGACCTATCGGCGGGGGTTAGCAATCAGCCCCAGCATTTT
v_call: TRBV20-1
d_call: -
clone_size: -
j_call: TRBJ1-5

cdr3_aa: CSASSGAETQYF
cdr3_nt: TGCAGTGCTAGTTCCGGGGCAGAGACCCAGTACTTC
v_call: TRBV20-1
d_call: -
clone_size: -
j_call: TRBJ2-5

cdr3_aa: CASSVAGSGDTEAFF
cdr3_nt: TGTGCCAGCAGCGTAGCGGGGTCGGGGGACACTGAAGCTTTCTTT
v_call: TRBV9
d_call: -
clone_size: many
j_call: TRBJ1-1

cdr3_aa: CATSEPVNTGELFF
cdr3_nt: TGTGCCACCAGTGAACCCGTGAACACCGGGGAGCTGTTTTTT
v_call: TRBV24-1
d_call: -
clone_size: many
j_call: TRBJ2-2

cdr3_aa: CATSREVAGRETQYF
cdr3_nt: TGTGCCACCAGCAGAGAAGTAGCGGGGAGAGAGACCCAGTACTTC
v_call: TRBV15
d_call: TRBD2
clone_size: many
j_call: TRBJ2-5

cdr3_aa: CASSGTGVTEAFF
cdr3_nt: TGTGCCAGTAGCGGGACAGGGGTCACTGAAGCTTTCTTT
v_call: TRBV19
d_call: TRBD1
clone_size: few
j_call: TRBJ1-1

cdr3_aa: CSAFSGGMGEQFF
cdr3_nt: TGCAGTGCTTTCAGCGGGGGGATGGGTGAGCAGTTCTTC
v_call: TRBV20-1
d_call: TRBD2
clone_size: many
j_call: TRBJ2-1

cdr3_aa: CAISVGGIDSNQPQHF
cdr3_nt: TGTGCCATCAGTGTTGGTGGGATCGATAGCAATCAGCCCCAGCATTTT
v_call: TRBV24-1
d_call: -
clone_size: -
j_call: TRBJ1-5

cdr3_aa: CASSNPLLAGGHSYNEQFF
cdr3_nt: TGTGCCAGCAGCAACCCCTTGCTAGCGGGGGGCCACTCCTACAATGAGCAGTTCTTC
v_call: TRBV11-1
d_call: TRBD2
clone_size: -
j_call: TRBJ2-1

cdr3_aa: CASSHPSTSGGAGDTQYF
cdr3_nt: TGTGCCAGCAGCCATCCCTCCACTAGCGGGGGGGCTGGAGATACGCAGTATTTT
v_call: TRBV3-1
d_call: TRBD2
clone_size: -
j_call: TRBJ2-3

cdr3_aa: CASQTSGNEQYF
cdr3_nt: TGTGCCAGTCAGACTAGCGGAAACGAGCAGTACTTC
v_call: TRBV19
d_call: TRBD2
clone_size: -
j_call: TRBJ2-7

cdr3_aa: CSARRLAGTDTRYF
cdr3_nt: TGCAGTGCTAGGAGGCTAGCGGGGACAGATACGCGGTATTTT
v_call: TRBV20-1
d_call: TRBD2
clone_size: -
j_call: TRBJ2-3

cdr3_aa: CASSLVSPRQSGANVLTF
cdr3_nt: TGCGCCAGCAGCTTGGTTTCACCGCGACAGTCGGGGGCCAACGTCCTGACTTTC
v_call: TRBV5-1
d_call: -
clone_size: many
j_call: TRBJ2-6

cdr3_aa: CASSLDSRGTDTQYF
cdr3_nt: TGTGCCAGCAGCTTGGATAGCCGAGGCACAGATACGCAGTATTTT
v_call: TRBV5-4
d_call: -
clone_size: many
j_call: TRBJ2-3

cdr3_aa: CASSLAGVSYNEQFF
cdr3_nt: TGTGCCAGCAGCTTAGCAGGGGTCTCCTACAATGAGCAGTTCTTC
v_call: TRBV7-2
d_call: -
clone_size: many
j_call: TRBJ2-1

cdr3_aa: CASSVDRQDNGYTF
cdr3_nt: TGTGCCAGCAGCGTAGATCGGCAGGACAATGGCTACACCTTC
v_call: TRBV9
d_call: -
clone_size: many
j_call: TRBJ1-2

cdr3_aa: CSAREQLGYGYTF
cdr3_nt: TGCAGTGCTAGAGAACAGCTCGGCTATGGCTACACCTTC
v_call: TRBV20-1
d_call: -
clone_size: -
j_call: TRBJ1-2

cdr3_aa: CSASKGGSNSPLHF
cdr3_nt: TGCAGTGCTAGTAAGGGGGGCAGTAATTCACCCCTCCACTTT
v_call: TRBV20-1
d_call: -
clone_size: -
j_call: TRBJ1-6

cdr3_aa: CASSLVGGRETQYF
cdr3_nt: TGTGCCAGCAGCTTAGTGGGCGGGAGGGAGACCCAGTACTTC
v_call: TRBV7-6
d_call: TRBD2
clone_size: many
j_call: TRBJ2-5

cdr3_aa: CASSTGQNLYNEQFF
cdr3_nt: TGTGCCAGTAGTACGGGACAGAACCTTTACAATGAGCAGTTCTTC
v_call: TRBV19
d_call: TRBD1
clone_size: -
j_call: TRBJ2-1

cdr3_aa: CASSIRGFYEQYF
cdr3_nt: TGTGCCAGTAGTATTAGGGGGTTCTACGAGCAGTACTTC
v_call: TRBV19
d_call: -
clone_size: -
j_call: TRBJ2-7

cdr3_aa: CAITTGSGGEKLFF
cdr3_nt: TGTGCCATCACTACCGGGAGCGGGGGTGAAAAACTGTTTTTT
v_call: TRBV5-8
d_call: -
clone_size: -
j_call: TRBJ1-4

cdr3_aa: CATSRDPPDTQYF
cdr3_nt: TGTGCCACCAGCAGAGATCCCCCAGATACGCAGTATTTT
v_call: TRBV15
d_call: -
clone_size: -
j_call: TRBJ2-3